The T cell receptor beta chain under discussion was sequenced for a study of OX40 agonist ivuxolimab in advanced cancers. Background on the study: The treatment was a fully human IgG2 OX40 agonist, ivuxolimab. Allowance was made for prior anti-PD-1, anti-PD-L1 or anti-CTLA-4 therapy, and about 44% had some.

The repertoire was sequenced with immunoSEQ multiplex PCR; TCRdb's copy has only in-frame clones and lacks some. This table holds about 43,000 clones, roughly 94% found once. Germline V CDR1 and CDR2: KGHSH, LQKENI. V lost 3 bases to trimming and J lost 6 bases; unmatched junction nucleotides: 12. The CDR3 runs to 16 residues. Source: CD4+ or CD8+ T cells sorted from blood, taken in a trial of the OX40 agonist ivuxolimab. V usage is TRBV18 and J usage is TRBJ2-3; 7 bases map to TRBD1. The receptor comes from an adult with an advanced solid tumor such as melanoma, head and neck, liver or kidney cancer. CDR3 DNA sequence: TGTGCCAGCTCACCGGAGACAGGGCCTACAACTGATACGCAGTATTTT. It is translated as CASSPETGPTTDTQYF.